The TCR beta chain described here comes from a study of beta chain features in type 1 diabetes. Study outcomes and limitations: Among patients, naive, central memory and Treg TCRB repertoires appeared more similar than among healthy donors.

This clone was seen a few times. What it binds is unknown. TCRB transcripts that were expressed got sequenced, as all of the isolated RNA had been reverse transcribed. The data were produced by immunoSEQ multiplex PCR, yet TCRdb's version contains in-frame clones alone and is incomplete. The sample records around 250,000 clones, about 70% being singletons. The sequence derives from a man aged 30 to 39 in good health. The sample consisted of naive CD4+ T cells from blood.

The CDR3 DNA is TGTGCCTGGAGTTCTCAGGGGACTGAAGCTTTCTTT. Translated, it gives CAWSSQGTEAFF. The chain is built from TRBV30 and TRBJ1-1, with D possibly matching TRBD1 (6 bases). From germline, CDR1 is GTSNPN and CDR2 SVGIG (reference sequence). V was shortened by 2 bases and J by 5 bases, with 9 bases between the two germline ends. The CDR3 loop spans 12 amino acids.